The 13 T cell receptor beta chains below were found in one sample sequenced in a study of early T cells in non-severe SARS-CoV-2 infection. MiXCR, applied by TCRdb to the 5' RACE reads, yields one record per CDR3 protein. The table has about 58,000 distinct CDR3 sequences, roughly an eighth seen once. The sample comprised whole blood. Receptor source: an adult who was a healthcare worker with PCR-confirmed SARS-CoV-2 infection or an uninfected control (not recorded which).

This clonotype was counted a few times. The V gene is TRBV27, the J gene TRBJ2-5, with 12 bases that match TRBD2. CDR3 length: 15 amino acids. Trimming cost V 4 bases and J 5 bases; bases outside gene matches: 5. Germline loops: CDR1 MNHEY, CDR2 SMNVEV (reference sequence). The CDR3, as DNA: TGTGCCAGCAGTTCTAGCGGGAGGGCGGAGGAGACCCAGTACTTC. This codes for CASSSSGRAEETQYF.

In its sample, this clonotype was seen many times. V is TRBV13 and J is TRBJ2-5; TRBD1 matches at 10 bases. Trimming removed 3 bases from V and 3 bases from J; junction bases left unmatched: 7. This CDR3 has 16 residues. The germline CDR1 and CDR2 sequences are PRHDT and FYEKMQ (reference sequence). CDR3 amino acids: CASSFGTGEEEETQYF. CDR3 sequence (DNA): TGTGCCAGCAGCTTCGGGACAGGGGAAGAAGAAGAGACCCAGTACTTC.

This clonotype has ten or more counts. This rearrangement joins TRBV28 to TRBJ2-7, with 9 positions matching TRBD2. The CDR3 covers 17 residues. CDR1 and CDR2 from the germline V gene are MDHEN and SYDVKM. Trimming cost V 6 bases and J 7 bases; bases outside gene matches: 19. This CDR3 is CASSLVSSLAGQEEQYF. In DNA form, the CDR3 reads TGTGCCAGCAGCCTCGTCTCGTCCCTAGCGGGACAAGAGGAGCAGTACTTC.

There are many counts of this clonotype. This chain uses TRBV29-1 with TRBJ2-2, with D maybe TRBD1 (6 bases). Germline V gene data show CDR1 as SQVTM and CDR2 as ANQGSEA. The CDR3 spans 14 residues. The V end lost 6 bases, the J end lost 1 base, and 12 bases lay between the germline ends. The CDR3 reads CSVSGTLNTGELFF. The CDR3 region has the DNA TGCAGCGTGTCCGGGACACTGAACACCGGGGAGCTGTTTTTT.

The rearrangement joins TRBV19 to TRBJ2-3, with D uncertain. Trimming stripped 8 bases from V and 5 bases from J, with 20 bases between. The CDR3 length is 15 residues. The germline V gene encodes CDR1 LNHDA and CDR2 SQIVND (reference sequence). The CDR3 coding sequence is TGTGCCAGTTCCTCGCTGGATACGAGTCGAGATACGCAGTATTTT. Residues: CASSSLDTSRDTQYF.

The genes are TRBV5-1 and TRBJ1-5; D not certain. The CDR3 is 11 amino acids. Trimming shortened V by 6 bases and J by 5 bases, and 6 bases separated the two germline ends. Germline V gene lookup returns CDR1 SGHRS and CDR2 YFSETQ. The CDR3 coding sequence is TGCGCCAGCAACCCGCATCAGCCCCAGCATTTT. Its protein product is CASNPHQPQHF.

The chain uses TRBV5-6 and TRBJ1-3; D not resolved. This CDR3 is built from 15 residues. The germline gives CDR1 SGHDT, CDR2 YYEEEE. V was cut by 1 base and J by 2 bases, with 10 bases left in between. The CDR3 reads CASSLYGLTGNTIYF. CDR3 nucleotide sequence: TGTGCCAGCAGCTTGTATGGTTTGACTGGAAACACCATATATTTT.

The chain is built from TRBV7-2 and TRBJ2-3, with D perhaps assigned TRBD1 or TRBD2 (5 bases each). V lost 3 bases to trimming and J lost 8 bases, with 27 bases between them. The CDR3 runs to 18 residues. Germline values: CDR1 SGHTA, CDR2 FQGNSA. CDR3: CASSFREGPRYRTGTQYF. CDR3 nucleotides: TGTGCCAGCAGCTTCCGAGAGGGACCCCGTTATAGGACGGGTACGCAGTATTTT.

This clonotype was observed many times. This chain uses TRBV9 with TRBJ2-3; weak D call: TRBD2 (5 bases). Germline loops: CDR1 SGDLS, CDR2 YYNGEE. The CDR3 consists of 16 residues. Between the trimmed V and J ends, which lost 4 bases and 2 bases, there was a span of 17 bases. The CDR3: CASSPGRGSYTDTQYF. The CDR3 nucleotides are TGTGCCAGCAGCCCAGGACGGGGATCCTACACAGATACGCAGTATTTT.

This chain joins TRBV20-1 and TRBJ1-6; perhaps TRBD1 as D (5 bases). Looked up from germline, CDR1 is DFQATT and CDR2 is SNEGSKA (reference sequence). The CDR3 spans 14 residues. Trimming shortened V by 7 bases and J by 0 bases, and 10 bases separated the two germline ends. The CDR3 sequence is CSGAGVSYNSPLHF. The CDR3 DNA follows: TGCAGTGGGGCGGGGGTCTCCTATAATTCACCCCTCCACTTT.

This clonotype has more than one count but fewer than ten. This chain joins TRBV4-2 and TRBJ1-1; D uncertain. Deletions cut 0 bases from V and 1 base from J, with 6 bases between. CDR1 and CDR2 (germline): LGHNA, YNFKEQ. The CDR3 has 14 residues. Here the CDR3 DNA reads TGTGCCAGCAGCCAAGAGCAGAAGAACACTGAAGCTTTCTTT. It codes for CASSQEQKNTEAFF.

V usage is TRBV20-1 and J usage is TRBJ2-3; 13 nucleotides match TRBD2. CDR3 size: 15 residues. Trimming cost V 0 bases and J 4 bases; bases outside gene matches: 1. Germline-derived CDR1 and CDR2 are DFQATT and SNEGSKA (reference sequence). CDR3 DNA: TGCAGTGCTAGAGAAACTAGCGGGAGGGCAGATACGCAGTATTTT. It yields the protein CSARETSGRADTQYF.

This clonotype has ten or more counts. The chain is built from TRBV6-2 or TRBV6-3 and TRBJ1-4; weak D call: TRBD1 (5 bases). The V and J ends lost 6 bases and 0 bases respectively, with 17 bases between them. Germline V gene data show CDR1 as MNHEY and CDR2 as SVGEGT. The CDR3 is 17 amino acids. The CDR3 nucleotides are TGTGCCAGCAGATCTTGGAAAACAGGACCAACTAATGAAAAACTGTTTTTT. This translates into CASRSWKTGPTNEKLFF.